This T cell receptor beta chain was captured in a study of response to subunit inactivated influenza vaccine. V was trimmed by 0 bases and J by 8 bases, leaving 13 bases between them. There are 15 residues in the CDR3. CDR1 MNHEY and CDR2 SVGAGI come from the germline V gene. Study-wide results and caveats: Seasonal influenza vaccination, on each occasion, was suggested by the authors to recruit few new T cells.

TCRdb re-analysed the RT-PCR reads in MiXCR, keeping a single row per CDR3 protein. The sample lists some 640,000 distinct CDR3 sequences, approximately 15% occurring once. Remarks on this clonotype: Its antigen remains unidentified.

V usage is TRBV6-5 and J usage is TRBJ1-4, with D possibly matching TRBD1 (5 bases). The clonotype originates from a middle-aged man who received an inactivated influenza vaccine. The sample in question was PBMCs from blood, obtained approximately 15 days before vaccination. CDR3 sequence reads: CASSYSPGLGEKLFF. The CDR3 DNA is TGTGCCAGCAGTTACTCGCCAGGGTTGGGAGAAAAACTGTTTTTT.